This TCR beta chain was found in a study of response to subunit inactivated influenza vaccine. Germline lookup yields CDR1 LGHNA and CDR2 YSLEER. The CDR3 loop spans 16 amino acids. V lost 4 bases and J lost 1, with 14 bases in between. MiXCR, run by TCRdb on the RT-PCR reads, gives a single entry per CDR3 protein. Seen here are 500,000 to 550,000 distinct CDR3 sequences, less than 25% observed once, and the top ten hold 2.5% to 3%. These data also featured in a second study, about T cells expressing NK-cell markers. That source notes: Template switching by 5'RACE with UMIs generated the TCR beta cDNA. Seven HCMV-seropositive donors and one seronegative donor made up the eight sequenced donors.

This receptor was taken from a man aged 50-60 years who received an inactivated influenza vaccine. The source was CD4+ T cells sorted from PBMCs, collected 11 to 12 days after vaccination. The chain uses TRBV4-3 and TRBJ2-1, with TRBD1 as a possible D gene (6 bases). The CDR3 DNA reads TGCGCCAGCAGCCGATCCTTGAGGGGGTCCTACAATGAGCAGTTCTTC. Translating it yields CASSRSLRGSYNEQFF.